The entry below gives a single T cell receptor beta chain sequence along with its context. The target antigen is unknown. This sample is part of a study of OX40 agonist ivuxolimab in advanced cancers. Study in general: Ivuxolimab was delivered to patients intravenously every 2 weeks at doses spanning 0.01 to 10 mg/kg.

Findings and caveats of the study: Relative to CD4+, CD8+ T cells held more expanded clones on average.

Using immunoSEQ multiplex PCR, the repertoire was profiled, and TCRdb retains in-frame clones only, with some absent. The table records about 89,000 clones, about nine tenths of them present only once. Cycle 7 day 1, cycle 4 day 1, and baseline were the timepoints at which blood was sampled. Trimming took off 4 bases at V and 7 bases at J, with 8 bases between the two ends. The CDR3 loop spans 11 amino acids. Germline V CDR1 and CDR2: SGHKS, YYEKEE (reference sequence). The V and J genes are TRBV5-5 and TRBJ1-2; D remains unclear. The clonotype originates from an adult with an advanced solid tumor such as melanoma, head and neck, liver or kidney cancer. The material was CD4+ or CD8+ T cells sorted from blood, obtained in a trial of the OX40 agonist ivuxolimab. The CDR3 DNA reads TGTGCCAGCAGCCCAGGACTTGGCTACACCTTC. Its translation is CASSPGLGYTF.